Below are 24 T cell receptor beta chains sequenced from a single sample in a study of siplizumab effects on memory and regulatory T cells. Sequencing used immunoSEQ multiplex PCR; TCRdb keeps in-frame clones, though not all of them. The sample holds fewer than 70,000 clones, over 80% seen once. The sequenced sample consisted of Tregs sorted from blood. The receptors derive from a human donor in good health.

This chain uses TRBV29-1 with TRBJ2-1, with 10 bases fitting TRBD2. Germline assignment: CDR1 SQVTM and CDR2 ANQGSEA. CDR3 length equals 15 residues. V lost 6 bases and J lost 0; bases outside the gene matches: 5. CDR3 residues: CSVELAGSSYNEQFF. The CDR3 DNA follows: TGCAGCGTAGAACTAGCGGGGAGCTCCTACAATGAGCAGTTCTTC.

This clone was seen a handful of times. V and J are TRBV5-5 and TRBJ2-4; D is ambiguous. CDR1 is SGHKS and CDR2 is YYEKEE in the germline V gene (reference sequence). This CDR3 is 14 amino acids long. V was pared by 1 base and J by 1 base, with 6 bases between. The CDR3 DNA follows: TGTGCCAGCAGCTTGAGGGTCGCCAAAAACATTCAGTACTTC. Translating it yields CASSLRVAKNIQYF.

CDR3 loop: CASSPVYSYEQYF. CDR3 sequence (DNA): TGTGCCAGCAGTCCGGTTTACTCCTACGAGCAGTACTTC. The chain has TRBV2 and TRBJ2-7; D ambiguous. In germline, CDR1 is SNHLY, CDR2 FYNNEI. V was trimmed by 5 bases and J by 0 bases, leaving 8 bases between them. This CDR3 is built from 13 residues. Complete variable domain (other parts from reference TRBV2 and TRBJ2-7): EPEVTQTPSHQVTQMGQEVILRCVPISNHLYFYWYRQILGQKVEFLVSFYNNEISEKSEIFDDQFSVERPDGSNFTLKIRSTKLEDSAMYFCASSPVYSYEQYFGPGTRLTVT.

The chain joins TRBV5-1 to TRBJ2-1, with 8 bases aligning to TRBD2. Germline values: CDR1 SGHRS, CDR2 YFSETQ. The CDR3 length is 15 residues. J gave up 6 bases and V 0 bases, and 5 bases lay outside the gene matches. CDR3 protein: CASSLDSGSVNEQFF. The CDR3 DNA reads as TGCGCCAGCAGCTTGGACAGCGGGAGCGTCAATGAGCAGTTCTTC.

V is TRBV20-1 and J is TRBJ1-2; possibly TRBD1 for D (5 bases). The germline CDR1 and CDR2 sequences are DFQATT and SNEGSKA (reference sequence). The CDR3 covers 10 residues. With 1 base removed from V and 8 bases from J, the gap between germline ends came to 5 bases. DNA for the CDR3: TGCAGTGCTAGAGGGGGGGGCTACACCTTC. Its protein product is CSARGGGYTF.

The chain joins TRBV7-2 to TRBJ2-7; no clear D. Trimming took 6 bases from V and 2 from J, leaving 8 bases between them. This CDR3 is 12 amino acids long. Germline values: CDR1 SGHTA, CDR2 FQGNSA. The DNA of the CDR3 is TGTGCCAGCAGTCTCCTTCCCTACGAGCAGTACTTC. Residues: CASSLLPYEQYF. The full variable domain, its missing parts supplied by reference TRBV7-2 and TRBJ2-7, is GAGVSQSPSNKVTEKGKDVELRCDPISGHTALYWYRQSLGQGLEFLIYFQGNSAPDKSGLPSDRFSAERTGGSVSTLTIQRTQQEDSAVYLCASSLLPYEQYFGPGTRLTVT.

The CDR3 sequence: CASSFGTGGGYTF. CDR3 in DNA: TGTGCCAGCAGTTTCGGGACAGGCGGTGGCTACACCTTC. V usage is TRBV6-5 and J usage is TRBJ1-2, with TRBD1 matching over 8 bases. The CDR3 spans 13 residues. Germline trimming cut 4 bases from V and 7 bases from J; bases unmatched to any gene: 5. CDR1 is MNHEY, CDR2 SVGAGI, per germline.

The chain is built from TRBV10-3 and TRBJ2-7; weak D call: TRBD1 (5 bases). Between the trimmed V and J ends, which lost 2 bases and 3 bases, there was a span of 11 bases. The germline CDR1 and CDR2 sequences are ENHRY and SYGVKD. The CDR3 is 14 residues long. DNA of the CDR3: TGTGCCATCAGTGAGGTCCAGGGTGTCTACGAGCAGTACTTC. Its protein product is CAISEVQGVYEQYF.

This clone was seen a handful of times. The V and J genes are TRBV11-3 and TRBJ2-7, with a weak D call TRBD2 (6 bases). This CDR3 comprises 15 residues. The germline gives CDR1 SGHNT, CDR2 YENEEA. V lost 5 bases to trimming and J lost 0 bases, with 14 bases between them. The CDR3 DNA sequence: TGTGCCAGCAGCACCCGGGACTCCCCCTCCTACGAGCAGTACTTC. Its protein is CASSTRDSPSYEQYF.

The V call is TRBV11-1, the J call TRBJ2-7, with unresolved D. Germline V gene data show CDR1 as SGHAT and CDR2 as FQDESV (reference sequence). The V and J ends lost 3 bases and 6 bases respectively, with 6 bases between them. CDR3 length: 11 amino acids. CDR3 region: CASSFLGEQYF. The CDR3 nucleotides are TGTGCCAGCAGCTTCCTGGGCGAGCAGTACTTC.

The chain has TRBV18 and TRBJ2-4; D ambiguous. CDR1 is KGHSH and CDR2 is LQKENI in the germline V gene. This CDR3 comprises 17 residues. V lost 3 bases and J 0 bases, leaving 15 bases between the germline ends. The CDR3, as DNA: TGTGCCAGCTCACCGGGATGGCGAAAACTAGCCAAAAACATTCAGTACTTC. Amino acids: CASSPGWRKLAKNIQYF.

The chain joins TRBV5-5 to TRBJ2-3; weak D call: TRBD2 (5 bases). This CDR3 is built from 16 residues. Trimming removed 2 bases at V and 3 bases at J, with 16 bases between. Looked up from germline, CDR1 is SGHKS and CDR2 is YYEKEE (reference sequence). This CDR3 is CASSLLGRGGTDTQYF. CDR3 nucleotides: TGTGCCAGCAGCTTATTGGGGAGAGGCGGGACAGATACGCAGTATTTT.

The chain couples TRBV9 to TRBJ2-1, with TRBD2 as a possible D gene (5 bases). The CDR3 contains 15 residues. V dropped 5 bases and J dropped 0 bases, with 12 bases sitting between them. In germline, CDR1 is SGDLS, CDR2 YYNGEE. The CDR3 coding sequence is TGTGCCAGCAGTTCCTCTGGGAGCTCCTACAATGAGCAGTTCTTC. Translated: CASSSSGSSYNEQFF.

The genes are TRBV28 and TRBJ2-3; TRBD1 matches at 8 bases. The CDR3 runs to 15 residues. The ends lost 2 bases at V and 0 bases at J; junction bases unmatched: 1. CDR1 and CDR2 (germline): MDHEN, SYDVKM. CDR3 DNA: TGTGCCAGCAGTTTAACAGGGGGAAGCACAGATACGCAGTATTTT. This codes for CASSLTGGSTDTQYF.

The gene calls are TRBV7-9 and TRBJ2-7, with D tentatively TRBD1 (6 bases). The CDR3 loop spans 13 amino acids. Germline V lookup: CDR1 SEHNR, CDR2 FQNEAQ (reference sequence). V lost 0 bases and J 7 bases, leaving 10 bases between the germline ends. The CDR3 sequence is CASSLAGAREQYF. CDR3 coding DNA: TGTGCCAGCAGCTTAGCGGGGGCTAGGGAGCAGTACTTC.

The chain has TRBV12-2 and TRBJ2-2; the D call TRBD1 from the table was never checked on the DNA. TRBV12-2 is a pseudogene locus. CDR3 size: 19 residues. As DNA, the CDR3 is TGTGCAAGTCGCTTAGCACATGGGGCAAACAGGGGTAGTGCCGGGGAGCTGTTTTTT. Amino acid sequence: CASRLAHGANRGSAGELFF.

This clone showed up just a few times. The CDR3: CATSRERDSNQPQHF. The CDR3 DNA reads TGTGCCACCAGCAGAGAACGGGATAGCAATCAGCCCCAGCATTTT. The chain links TRBV15 to TRBJ1-5; no clear D. This CDR3 comprises 15 residues. Deletions cut 0 bases from V and 0 bases from J, with 6 bases between. Germline CDR1 reads LNHNV; CDR2 reads YYDKDF (reference sequence).

CDR3 sequence (DNA): TGTGCCAGCAGTGAACTGACTAGCGGCACAGATACGCAGTATTTT. This gives the protein CASSELTSGTDTQYF. The chain carries TRBV2 and TRBJ2-3, with TRBD2 matching over 8 bases. The CDR3 spans 15 residues. Germline loops: CDR1 SNHLY, CDR2 FYNNEI. The V and J ends lost 2 bases and 1 base, in that order; junction bases with no gene match: 2.

The chain links TRBV14 to TRBJ1-2; D uncertain. Deletions cut 1 base from V and 8 bases from J, with 8 bases between. This CDR3 region has 12 residues. In germline, CDR1 is SGHDN, CDR2 FVKESK. As DNA, the CDR3 is TGTGCCAGCAGCCAAGTGGGAAGCGGCTACACCTTC. As protein: CASSQVGSGYTF.

This chain connects TRBV6-1 to TRBJ2-3, with D perhaps matching TRBD1 or TRBD2 (5 bases each). Germline V gene sequence: CDR1 MNHNS, CDR2 SASEGT. Trimming removed 6 bases at V and 12 bases at J, with 13 bases between. The CDR3 runs 11 residues. The CDR3 sequence: CASSGTATQYF. CDR3 in DNA: TGTGCCAGCAGCGGGACGGCGACCCAGTATTTT.

The genes are TRBV6-1 and TRBJ1-2; TRBD1 agrees at 7 bases. The trim removed 3 bases at V and 4 bases at J, leaving 11 bases unmatched. Germline V gene lookup returns CDR1 MNHNS and CDR2 SASEGT. CDR3 length: 16 amino acids. The chain's CDR3 is CASSEGQRPGVYGYTF. CDR3 bases: TGTGCCAGCAGTGAGGGACAGAGGCCTGGGGTCTATGGCTACACCTTC.

This chain connects TRBV6-5 to TRBJ2-3, with a tentative D call TRBD2 (5 bases). Between the trimmed V and J ends, which lost 2 bases and 6 bases, there was a span of 15 bases. Germline CDR1 MNHEY, CDR2 SVGAGI. This CDR3 is 15 amino acids long. The CDR3 nucleotides read TGTGCCAGCAGTTACCGCGGTTCAAGAGGGGATACGCAGTATTTT. It codes for CASSYRGSRGDTQYF.

This chain connects TRBV5-4 to TRBJ2-7; 9 bases are a match to TRBD1. The J segment lost 7 bases and the V segment lost 0 bases, leaving 5 bases of the junction unmatched. The CDR3 is made up of 14 amino acids. Germline CDR1 reads SGHNT; CDR2 reads YYREEE (reference sequence). Here the CDR3 reads CASSLATGGREQYF. The CDR3 DNA reads TGTGCCAGCAGCTTGGCGACAGGGGGTCGGGAGCAGTACTTC.

V and J are TRBV9 and TRBJ2-6; D is undetermined. Trimming removed 0 bases from V and 2 bases from J, with 9 bases in between. The CDR3 runs to 16 residues. Germline values: CDR1 SGDLS, CDR2 YYNGEE. The CDR3 sequence: CASSVVGHPGANVLTF. CDR3 nucleotide sequence: TGTGCCAGCAGCGTAGTAGGTCACCCTGGGGCCAACGTCCTGACTTTC.